This T cell receptor (beta chain) emerged from a study of T cells in Graves' hyperthyroidism and ophthalmopathy. RNA transcripts were the template for amplifying TCR beta CDR3 regions. The primer set for the first-round RT-PCR of the TCR CDR3 was HTBI. MiXCR was run by TCRdb on the multiplex PCR reads, yielding one entry per CDR3 protein. Seen here are about 560,000 distinct CDR3 sequences, 35% to 55% observed once, and the top ten hold nearly 8.5%. The CDR3 sequence is 14 residues long. J gave up 0 bases and V 6 bases, and 7 bases lay outside the gene matches. Per germline, CDR1 SQVTM and CDR2 ANQGSEA. Thyroid ultrasound, orbital computed tomography, clinical symptoms, and serum thyroxine and TRAb underpinned diagnoses.

This receptor was taken from a woman between 18 and 29 years old with Graves' hyperthyroidism. This rearrangement joins TRBV29-1 to TRBJ2-7; TRBD2 agrees at 8 bases. Material: peripheral blood or thyroid tissue (not recorded which). CDR3 residues: CSVAGSGSSYEQYF. CDR3 bases: TGCAGCGTGGCGGGAAGCGGGAGCTCCTACGAGCAGTACTTC.